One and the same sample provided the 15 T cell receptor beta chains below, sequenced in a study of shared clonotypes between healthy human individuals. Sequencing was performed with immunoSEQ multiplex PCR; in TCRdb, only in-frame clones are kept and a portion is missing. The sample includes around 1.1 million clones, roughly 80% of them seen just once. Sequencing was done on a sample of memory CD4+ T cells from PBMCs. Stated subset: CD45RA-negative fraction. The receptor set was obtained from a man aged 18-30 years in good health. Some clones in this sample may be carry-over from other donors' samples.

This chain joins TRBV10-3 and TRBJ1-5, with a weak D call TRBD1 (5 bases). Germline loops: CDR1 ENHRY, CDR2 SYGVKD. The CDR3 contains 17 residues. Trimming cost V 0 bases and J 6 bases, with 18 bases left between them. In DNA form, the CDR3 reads TGTGCCATCAGTGAGTCGGGGGGGTTAGGATCGGGTCAGCCCCAGCATTTT. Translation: CAISESGGLGSGQPQHF.

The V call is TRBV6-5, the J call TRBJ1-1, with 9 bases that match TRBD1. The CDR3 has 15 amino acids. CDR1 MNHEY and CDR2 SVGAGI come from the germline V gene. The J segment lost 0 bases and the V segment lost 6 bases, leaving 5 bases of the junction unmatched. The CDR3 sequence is CASRYTGGMNTEAFF. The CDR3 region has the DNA TGTGCCAGCAGATATACAGGGGGCATGAACACTGAAGCTTTCTTT.

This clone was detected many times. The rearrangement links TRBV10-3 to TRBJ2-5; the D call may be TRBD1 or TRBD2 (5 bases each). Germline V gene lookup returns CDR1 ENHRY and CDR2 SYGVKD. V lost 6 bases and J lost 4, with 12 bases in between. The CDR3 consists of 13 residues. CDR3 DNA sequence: TGTGCCATCAGGGCCGGGGCCGGAGAGACCCAGTACTTC. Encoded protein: CAIRAGAGETQYF.

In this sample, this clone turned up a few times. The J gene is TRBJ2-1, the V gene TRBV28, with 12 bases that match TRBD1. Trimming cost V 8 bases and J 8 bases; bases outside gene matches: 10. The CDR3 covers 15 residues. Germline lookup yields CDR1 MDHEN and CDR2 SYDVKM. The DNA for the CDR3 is TGTGCCAGCGGACCTCCGGGACAGGGGGCAGATGAGCAGTTCTTC. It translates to CASGPPGQGADEQFF.

The CDR3 reads CASSVGLDEQYF. DNA for the CDR3: TGTGCCAGCAGCGTAGGACTAGACGAGCAGTACTTC. J is TRBJ2-7 and V is TRBV9, with D perhaps matching TRBD2 (6 bases). V was clipped by 0 bases and J by 5 bases, with 6 bases between them. Germline loops: CDR1 SGDLS, CDR2 YYNGEE. The CDR3 runs to 12 residues.

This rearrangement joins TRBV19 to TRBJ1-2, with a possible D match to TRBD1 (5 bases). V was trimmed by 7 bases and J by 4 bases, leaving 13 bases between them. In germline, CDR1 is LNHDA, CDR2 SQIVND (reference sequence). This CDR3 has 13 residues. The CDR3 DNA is TGTGCCAGTATCCGGGACCCTAGCTATGGCTACACCTTC. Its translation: CASIRDPSYGYTF.

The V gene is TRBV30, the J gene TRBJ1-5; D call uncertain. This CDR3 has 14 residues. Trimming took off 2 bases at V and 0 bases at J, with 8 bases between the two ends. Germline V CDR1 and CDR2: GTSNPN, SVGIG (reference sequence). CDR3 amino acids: CAWSPGHSNQPQHF. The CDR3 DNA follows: TGTGCCTGGAGTCCAGGTCATAGCAATCAGCCCCAGCATTTT.

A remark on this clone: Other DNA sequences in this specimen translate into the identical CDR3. CDR3 amino acids: CASSGLAGVDEQFF. CDR3 in DNA: TGTGCCAGCAGTGGACTAGCGGGAGTAGATGAGCAGTTCTTC. J is TRBJ2-1 and V is TRBV2; 12 nucleotides agree with TRBD2. The germline V gene encodes CDR1 SNHLY and CDR2 FYNNEI. V was clipped by 4 bases and J by 8 bases; unmatched bases: 3. The CDR3 is 14 amino acids.

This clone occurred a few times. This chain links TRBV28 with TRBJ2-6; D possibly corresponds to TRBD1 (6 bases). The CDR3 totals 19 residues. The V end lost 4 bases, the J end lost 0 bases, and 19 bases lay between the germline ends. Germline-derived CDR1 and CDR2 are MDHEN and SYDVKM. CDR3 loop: CASSSPGAGRSSGANVLTF. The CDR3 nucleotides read TGTGCCAGCAGTTCCCCAGGGGCAGGGCGTAGCTCTGGGGCCAACGTCCTGACTTTC.

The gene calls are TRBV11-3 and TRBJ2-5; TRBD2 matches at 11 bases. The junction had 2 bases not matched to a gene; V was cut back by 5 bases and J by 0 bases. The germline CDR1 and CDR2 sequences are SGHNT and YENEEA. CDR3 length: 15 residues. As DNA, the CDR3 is TGTGCCAGCAGCCTGGGACTAGCGGACCAAGAGACCCAGTACTTC. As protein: CASSLGLADQETQYF.

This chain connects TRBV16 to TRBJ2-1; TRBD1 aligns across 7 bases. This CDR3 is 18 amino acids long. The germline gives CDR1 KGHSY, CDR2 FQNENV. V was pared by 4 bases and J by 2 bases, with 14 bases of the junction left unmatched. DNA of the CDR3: TGTGCCAGCAGCCGCCTCCCCGGGGACAGAAGTACCTACAATGAGCAGTTCTTC. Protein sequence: CASSRLPGDRSTYNEQFF.

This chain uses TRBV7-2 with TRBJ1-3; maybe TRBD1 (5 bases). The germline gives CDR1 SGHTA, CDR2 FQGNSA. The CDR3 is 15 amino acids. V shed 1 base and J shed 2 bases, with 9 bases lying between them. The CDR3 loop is CASSLGPGTGNTIYF. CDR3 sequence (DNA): TGTGCCAGCAGCTTAGGGCCAGGGACTGGAAACACCATATATTTT.

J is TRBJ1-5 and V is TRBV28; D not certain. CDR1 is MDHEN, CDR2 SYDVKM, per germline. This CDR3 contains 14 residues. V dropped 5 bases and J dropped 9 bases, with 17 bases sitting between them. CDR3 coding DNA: TGTGCCAGCAGTCTGAGACTGTTAACACGGCCCCAGCATTTT. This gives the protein CASSLRLLTRPQHF.

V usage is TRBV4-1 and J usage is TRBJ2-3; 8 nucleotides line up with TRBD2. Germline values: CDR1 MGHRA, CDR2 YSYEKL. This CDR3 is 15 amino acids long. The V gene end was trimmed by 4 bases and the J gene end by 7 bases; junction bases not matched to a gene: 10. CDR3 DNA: TGCGCCAGCAGCCCCGGGGGGGGGAACCCACATACGCAGTATTTT. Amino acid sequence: CASSPGGGNPHTQYF.

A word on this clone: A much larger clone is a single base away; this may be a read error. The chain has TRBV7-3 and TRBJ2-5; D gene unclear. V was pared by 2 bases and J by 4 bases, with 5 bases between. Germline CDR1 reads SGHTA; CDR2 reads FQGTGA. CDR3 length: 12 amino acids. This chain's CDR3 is CASSLVGETQYF. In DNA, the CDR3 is TGTGCCAGCAGCTTAGTGGGAGAGACCCAGTACTTC.